These 24 T cell receptor beta chains were sequenced from one sample in a study of cytomegalovirus exposure and HLA in healthy donors. Sequencing was performed with immunoSEQ multiplex PCR; in TCRdb, only in-frame clones are kept and a portion is missing. The sample holds 120,000 or so clones, approximately 89% seen once. Specimen: PBMCs. The receptors here all came from a woman between 18 and 30 years old in good health and CMV-seronegative.

This clone was seen only a few times. V gene TRBV5-1 combines with J gene TRBJ1-3, with D hard to call. Trimming pared 5 bases from V and 0 bases from J, leaving 9 bases between. CDR1 SGHRS and CDR2 YFSETQ come from the germline V gene. This CDR3 has 14 amino acids. CDR3 nucleotide sequence: TGCGCCAGCAGTCTAGAGAGCTCTGGAAACACCATATATTTT. Translating gives CASSLESSGNTIYF.

Written as DNA, the CDR3 is TGCGCCAGCAGCACCGCCAGGGGGCAGGGGGAGACCCAGTACTTC. This gives the protein CASSTARGQGETQYF. This chain links TRBV5-1 with TRBJ2-5, with TRBD1 identical over 8 bases. Losses at the gene ends were 4 bases for V and 5 bases for J; bases not matched to a gene: 10. Germline loops: CDR1 SGHRS, CDR2 YFSETQ. This CDR3 contains 15 residues.

The chain recombines TRBV27 with TRBJ1-2, with a tentative D call TRBD1 (5 bases). This CDR3 comprises 14 residues. Per the germline V gene, CDR1 is MNHEY and CDR2 is SMNVEV (reference sequence). V was trimmed by 0 bases and J by 6 bases, leaving 11 bases between them. CDR3 sequence: CASSLSGRADGYTF. In nucleotides, the CDR3 is TGTGCCAGCAGTTTATCTGGCAGGGCGGATGGCTACACCTTC.

The chain employs TRBV28 and TRBJ1-2; TRBD1 agrees at 8 bases. Germline values: CDR1 MDHEN, CDR2 SYDVKM. The CDR3 loop spans 15 amino acids. V lost 5 bases and J lost 3; bases outside the gene matches: 8. CDR3 sequence reads: CASSMASGGYYGYTF. CDR3 DNA: TGTGCCAGCAGTATGGCGTCAGGGGGCTACTATGGCTACACCTTC.

The chain recombines TRBV6-5 with TRBJ2-1, with TRBD2 matching 12 bases. The CDR3 has 15 amino acids. Germline-derived CDR1 and CDR2 are MNHEY and SVGAGI. V was pared by 8 bases and J by 4 bases, with 6 bases of the junction left unmatched. The CDR3 protein is CASGQGLAGYNEQFF. For the CDR3, the DNA is TGTGCCAGCGGGCAGGGACTAGCGGGTTACAATGAGCAGTTCTTC.

The chain is built from TRBV28 and TRBJ2-2; D is perhaps TRBD1 (6 bases). The germline CDR1 and CDR2 sequences are MDHEN and SYDVKM. Trimming left V 3 bases short and J 6 bases short, with 11 bases between. The CDR3 spans 14 residues. In nucleotides, the CDR3 is TGTGCCAGCAGTTTTATACAGGGTGCCGGGGAGCTGTTTTTT. Encoded protein: CASSFIQGAGELFF.

The gene calls are TRBV2 and TRBJ1-1, with 8 bases fitting TRBD1. V lost 6 bases to trimming and J lost 1 base; unmatched junction nucleotides: 10. CDR1 is SNHLY, CDR2 FYNNEI, per germline. The CDR3 runs to 16 residues. CDR3 nucleotide sequence: TGTGCCAGCAGGGTTAAATCCGGGACAGGGAACACTGAAGCTTTCTTT. It translates to CASRVKSGTGNTEAFF.

The rearrangement uses TRBV7-8 and TRBJ1-2; 9 bases agree with TRBD1. The CDR3 covers 15 residues. Germline V gives CDR1 SGHVS, CDR2 FQNEAQ. The ends lost 3 bases at V and 6 bases at J; junction bases unmatched: 8. The CDR3 reads CASSLRGQGKDGYTF. The CDR3 DNA reads as TGTGCCAGCAGCTTGAGAGGACAGGGGAAGGATGGCTACACCTTC.

The V and J genes are TRBV4-1 and TRBJ1-1; D is possibly TRBD1 (6 bases). The germline CDR1 and CDR2 sequences are MGHRA and YSYEKL. Between the trimmed V and J ends, which lost 5 bases and 8 bases, there was a span of 12 bases. The CDR3 consists of 12 residues. The CDR3 DNA follows: TGCGCCAGCAGCGGCGCCGGGACAGAAGCTTTCTTT. The encoded protein is CASSGAGTEAFF.

This clone showed up just a few times. The V call is TRBV29-1, the J call TRBJ2-1; possible D gene TRBD2, 6 bases. The CDR3 has 12 amino acids. The V and J ends lost 5 bases and 6 bases respectively, with 11 bases between them. The germline V gene encodes CDR1 SQVTM and CDR2 ANQGSEA. CDR3 protein: CSVRRGGNEQFF. Written as DNA, the CDR3 is TGCAGCGTTAGGAGGGGTGGCAATGAGCAGTTCTTC.

The rearrangement uses TRBV19 and TRBJ1-2, with 9 bases that match TRBD1. The CDR3 loop spans 17 amino acids. V was pared by 3 bases and J by 8 bases, with 16 bases of the junction left unmatched. In germline, CDR1 is LNHDA, CDR2 SQIVND (reference sequence). The CDR3 sequence: CASSIPLPGQGSGGYTF. DNA of the CDR3: TGTGCCAGTAGTATCCCATTACCGGGACAGGGATCTGGAGGCTACACCTTC.

This sequence joins TRBV29-1 and TRBJ2-3, with D possibly TRBD1 on 6 matching bases. The CDR3 is 14 amino acids. V lost 2 bases and J lost 2, with 11 bases in between. Germline V gene lookup returns CDR1 SQVTM and CDR2 ANQGSEA. Here the CDR3 reads CSVESAGATDTQYF. Here the CDR3 DNA reads TGCAGCGTTGAATCGGCAGGGGCCACAGATACGCAGTATTTT.

The chain combines TRBV7-2 with TRBJ2-7; 10 nucleotides agree with TRBD2. CDR3 length: 16 residues. CDR1 is SGHTA and CDR2 is FQGNSA in the germline V gene. With V trimmed by 1 base and J by 4 bases, 7 bases remained unmatched. Here the CDR3 DNA reads TGTGCCAGCAGCTTAGTACTAGCGGGGAGCAAGTACGAGCAGTACTTC. Amino acid sequence: CASSLVLAGSKYEQYF.

The chain couples TRBV11-2 to TRBJ2-7; D unresolved. Germline V gene lookup returns CDR1 SGHAT and CDR2 FQNNGV. V lost 4 bases, J lost 0 bases, and 13 bases lay in between. The CDR3 has 15 residues. The CDR3 region has the DNA TGTGCCAGCAGCTCCCCTTTGAGGAACTCCTACGAGCAGTACTTC. This codes for CASSSPLRNSYEQYF.

Comments on this clone: Other DNA sequences from this sample encode an identical CDR3 as well. The chain couples TRBV30 to TRBJ1-5, with TRBD1 as a possible D gene (5 bases). This CDR3 is built from 14 residues. V was cut by 3 bases and J by 4 bases, with 13 bases left in between. In germline, CDR1 is GTSNPN, CDR2 SVGIG (reference sequence). The CDR3 loop reads CAWRNGGSNQPQHF. CDR3 nucleotides: TGTGCCTGGAGGAATGGGGGGAGTAATCAGCCCCAGCATTTT.

The rearrangement uses TRBV13 and TRBJ1-1, with D unresolved. The germline V gene has CDR1 PRHDT and CDR2 FYEKMQ (reference sequence). Trimming cost V 6 bases and J 0 bases, with 5 bases left between them. The CDR3 runs 12 residues. CDR3 residues: CASRLVNTEAFF. CDR3 sequence (DNA): TGTGCCAGCAGACTCGTGAACACTGAAGCTTTCTTT. Drawing the rest from reference TRBV13 and TRBJ1-1, the complete variable domain is AAGVIQSPRHLIKEKRETATLKCYPIPRHDTVYWYQQGPGQDPQFLISFYEKMQSDKGSIPDRFSAQQFSDYHSELNMSSLELGDSALYFCASRLVNTEAFFGQGTRLTVV.

In DNA, the CDR3 is TGTGCCAGCAGTCTCGGACAGCTAGGCTCTGGAAACACCATATATTTT. Translating it yields CASSLGQLGSGNTIYF. The chain is built from TRBV6-6 and TRBJ1-3; tentative D call: TRBD1 (6 bases). The V gene lost 5 bases and the J gene lost 0 bases, with 14 bases spanning the gap. The germline gives CDR1 MNHNY, CDR2 SVGAGI (reference sequence). The CDR3 has 16 amino acids.

The V and J genes are TRBV28 and TRBJ2-7; 8 positions agree with TRBD2. V was clipped by 5 bases and J by 3 bases; unmatched bases: 0. CDR1 and CDR2 from the germline V gene are MDHEN and SYDVKM. The CDR3 extends over 12 amino acids. CDR3: CASSRGGYEQYV. In DNA form, the CDR3 reads TGTGCCAGCAGTCGGGGGGGCTACGAGCAGTACGTC.

The chain links TRBV28 to TRBJ1-5, with a tentative D call TRBD1 (6 bases). Looked up from germline, CDR1 is MDHEN and CDR2 is SYDVKM. There are 16 residues in the CDR3. V lost 8 bases and J lost 1, with 18 bases in between. As DNA, the CDR3 is TGTGCCAGCGGATACGAACAGGGAGGGAGCAATCAGCCCCAGCATTTT. It yields the protein CASGYEQGGSNQPQHF.

Only one count was recorded for this clone. The rearrangement uses TRBV27 and TRBJ2-1; TRBD1 matches at 7 bases. The germline V gene encodes CDR1 MNHEY and CDR2 SMNVEV (reference sequence). Losses at the gene ends were 5 bases for V and 8 bases for J; bases not matched to a gene: 12. The CDR3 has 15 amino acids. The DNA for the CDR3 is TGTGCCAGCAGTCCATCACCGGGACAGTCGGATGAGCAGTTCTTC. It translates to CASSPSPGQSDEQFF.

This rearrangement joins TRBV28 to TRBJ2-7; perhaps TRBD1 as D (6 bases). CDR3 length: 14 residues. CDR1 MDHEN and CDR2 SYDVKM come from the germline V gene. V was cut by 4 bases and J by 2 bases, with 12 bases left in between. The CDR3 is CASSSPGETYEQYV. The DNA for the CDR3 is TGTGCCAGCAGTTCCCCAGGGGAGACCTACGAGCAGTACGTC.

This rearrangement joins TRBV4-1 to TRBJ1-1; TRBD1 aligns across 8 bases. The ends lost 0 bases at V and 6 bases at J; junction bases unmatched: 9. CDR3 length: 16 residues. Germline V CDR1 and CDR2: MGHRA, YSYEKL. The CDR3 protein is CASSQERDRLGAEAFF. CDR3 bases: TGCGCCAGCAGCCAAGAAAGGGACAGGCTGGGAGCTGAAGCTTTCTTT.

The gene calls are TRBV6-1 and TRBJ2-7; 7 nucleotides match TRBD1. The CDR3 has 16 residues. Germline V lookup: CDR1 MNHNS, CDR2 SASEGT. V lost 0 bases, J lost 3 bases, and 8 bases stayed unmatched. The CDR3 nucleotides read TGTGCCAGCAGTGAAGCGCTTCTAGGGACAGACTACGAGCAGTACTTC. Residues: CASSEALLGTDYEQYF.

The chain joins TRBV7-8 to TRBJ1-2; 8 bases fit TRBD1. V lost 4 bases and J lost 4; bases outside the gene matches: 14. CDR1 and CDR2 (germline): SGHVS, FQNEAQ. This CDR3 spans 17 amino acids. CDR3 bases: TGTGCCAGCAGCTGGGGCGGGCAGGGGGCCGGCCCCTATGGCTACACCTTC. Protein: CASSWGGQGAGPYGYTF.